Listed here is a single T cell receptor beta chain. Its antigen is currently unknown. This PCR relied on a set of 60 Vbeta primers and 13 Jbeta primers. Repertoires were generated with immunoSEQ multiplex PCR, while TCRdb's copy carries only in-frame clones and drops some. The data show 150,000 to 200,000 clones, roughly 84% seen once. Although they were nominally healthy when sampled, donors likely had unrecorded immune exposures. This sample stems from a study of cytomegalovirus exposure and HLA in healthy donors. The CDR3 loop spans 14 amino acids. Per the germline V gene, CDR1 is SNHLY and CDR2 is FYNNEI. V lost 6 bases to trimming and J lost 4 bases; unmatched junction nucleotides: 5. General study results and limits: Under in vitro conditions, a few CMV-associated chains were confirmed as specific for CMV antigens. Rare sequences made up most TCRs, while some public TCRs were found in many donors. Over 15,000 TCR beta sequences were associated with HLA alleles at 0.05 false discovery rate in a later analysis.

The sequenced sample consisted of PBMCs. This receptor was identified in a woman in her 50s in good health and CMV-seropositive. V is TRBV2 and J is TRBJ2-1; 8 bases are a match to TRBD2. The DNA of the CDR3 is TGTGCCAGCAGGTTATTAGCGGGGTACAATGAGCAGTTCTTC. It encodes CASRLLAGYNEQFF.